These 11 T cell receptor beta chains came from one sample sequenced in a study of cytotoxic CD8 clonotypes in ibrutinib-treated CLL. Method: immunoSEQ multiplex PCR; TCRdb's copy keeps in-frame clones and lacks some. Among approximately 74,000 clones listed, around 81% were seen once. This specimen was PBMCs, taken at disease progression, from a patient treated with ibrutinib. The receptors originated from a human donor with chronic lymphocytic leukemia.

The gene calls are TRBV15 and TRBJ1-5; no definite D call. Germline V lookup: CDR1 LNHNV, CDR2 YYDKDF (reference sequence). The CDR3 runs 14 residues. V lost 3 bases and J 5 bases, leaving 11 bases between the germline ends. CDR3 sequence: CATSSVRRDQPQHF. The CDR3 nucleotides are TGTGCCACCAGCAGTGTTAGAAGGGATCAGCCCCAGCATTTT.

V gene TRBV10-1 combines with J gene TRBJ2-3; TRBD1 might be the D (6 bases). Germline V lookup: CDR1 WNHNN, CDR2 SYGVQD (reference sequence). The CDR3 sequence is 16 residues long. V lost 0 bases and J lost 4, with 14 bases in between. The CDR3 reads CASSESFRGSADTQYF. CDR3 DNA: TGCGCCAGCAGTGAGTCATTTAGGGGGTCTGCAGATACGCAGTATTTT.

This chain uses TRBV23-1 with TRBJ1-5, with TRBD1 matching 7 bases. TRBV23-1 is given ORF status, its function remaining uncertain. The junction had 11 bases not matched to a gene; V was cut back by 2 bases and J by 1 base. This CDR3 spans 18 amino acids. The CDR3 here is CASSQNIRQGVSNQPQHF. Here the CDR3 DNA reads TGCGCCAGCAGTCAAAACATCCGACAGGGTGTAAGCAATCAGCCCCAGCATTTT.

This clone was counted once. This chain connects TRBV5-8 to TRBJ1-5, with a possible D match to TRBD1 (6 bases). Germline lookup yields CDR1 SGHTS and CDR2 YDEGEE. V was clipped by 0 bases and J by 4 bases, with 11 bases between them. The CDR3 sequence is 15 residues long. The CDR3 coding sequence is TGTGCCAGCAGCTTGGGAATCGACAGGAATCAGCCCCAGCATTTT. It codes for CASSLGIDRNQPQHF.

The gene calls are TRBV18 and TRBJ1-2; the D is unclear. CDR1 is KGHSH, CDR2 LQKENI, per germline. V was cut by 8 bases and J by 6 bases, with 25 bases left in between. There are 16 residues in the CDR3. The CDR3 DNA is TGTGCCAGCCTGCGTCGTCAAGCGGAAATAAGGGATGGCTACACCTTC. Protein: CASLRRQAEIRDGYTF.

CDR3 coding DNA: TGCGCCAGCAGCCAGTACACTGAAGCTTTCTTT. It codes for CASSQYTEAFF. This sequence joins TRBV4-1 and TRBJ1-1; no clear D. There are 11 residues in the CDR3. The V end lost 3 bases, the J end lost 3 bases, and 2 bases lay between the germline ends. In germline, CDR1 is MGHRA, CDR2 YSYEKL.

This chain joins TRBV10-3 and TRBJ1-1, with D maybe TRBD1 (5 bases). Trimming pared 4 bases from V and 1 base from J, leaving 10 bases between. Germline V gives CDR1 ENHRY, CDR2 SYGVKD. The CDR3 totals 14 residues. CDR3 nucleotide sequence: TGTGCCATCAGTGTTGGGGGACCGAACACTGAAGCTTTCTTT. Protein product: CAISVGGPNTEAFF.

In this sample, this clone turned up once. This CDR3 is CASSLGGLSGANVLTF. The CDR3 bases are TGCGCCAGCAGCTTAGGGGGGCTCTCTGGGGCCAACGTCCTGACTTTC. The rearrangement uses TRBV5-1 and TRBJ2-6; D is tentatively TRBD1 or TRBD2 (6 bases each). V lost 2 bases and J lost 0, with 9 bases in between. The CDR3 covers 16 residues. Looked up from germline, CDR1 is SGHRS and CDR2 is YFSETQ. Full variable domain (rest looked up from reference TRBV5-1 and TRBJ2-6): KAGVTQTPRYLIKTRGQQVTLSCSPISGHRSVSWYQQTPGQGLQFLFEYFSETQRNKGNFPGRFSGRQFSNSRSEMNVSTLELGDSALYLCASSLGGLSGANVLTFGAGSRLTVL.

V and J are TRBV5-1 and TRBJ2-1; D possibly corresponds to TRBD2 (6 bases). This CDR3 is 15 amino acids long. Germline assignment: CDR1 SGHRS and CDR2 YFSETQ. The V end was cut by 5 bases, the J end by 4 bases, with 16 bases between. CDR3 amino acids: CASRLASEGYNEQFF. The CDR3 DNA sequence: TGCGCCAGCAGACTAGCCTCGGAGGGATACAATGAGCAGTTCTTC.

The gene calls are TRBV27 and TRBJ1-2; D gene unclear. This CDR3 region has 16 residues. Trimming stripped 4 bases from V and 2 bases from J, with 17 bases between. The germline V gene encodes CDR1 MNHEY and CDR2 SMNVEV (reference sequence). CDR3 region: CASSCAQNGTNYGYTF. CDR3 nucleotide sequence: TGTGCCAGCAGTTGCGCCCAAAACGGAACCAACTATGGCTACACCTTC.

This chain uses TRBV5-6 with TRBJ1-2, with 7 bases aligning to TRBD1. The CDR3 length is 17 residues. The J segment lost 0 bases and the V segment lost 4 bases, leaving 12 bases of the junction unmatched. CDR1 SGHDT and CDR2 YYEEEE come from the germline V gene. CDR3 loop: CASSIRGQLPPNYGYTF. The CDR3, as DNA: TGTGCCAGCAGCATCAGGGGACAGCTCCCTCCTAACTATGGCTACACCTTC.